Reported below is one T cell receptor (beta chain). Its antigen is currently unknown. No DNA is given; TCRdb re-called the 5' RACE reads and lists each CDR3 protein once. The repertoire table contains some 600,000 distinct CDR3 sequences. The sample is drawn from a study of T cells expressing NK-cell markers. Study overall: Repertoires of TCR beta were obtained from T cells sorted as CD3+CD56+NKG2C+, CD3+CD56+NKG2C- and CD3+CD56-NKG2C+. With respect to HCMV, seven of the eight sequenced donors were seropositive, and one was seronegative. Overall study results and limits: Researchers report these clonotypes also headed the CD3+CD56-NKG2C+ fraction in a handful of donors. Dominant NKG2C+ clonotypes made up roughly 1.0-7.0% of CD8+ T cells in roughly six donors.

This CDR3 has 14 amino acids. Germline CDR1 MNHNS, CDR2 SASEGT. This sequence originates from a man between 18 and 29 years old in good health. The rearrangement uses TRBV6-1 and TRBJ1-6; with no DNA, the TCRdb D assignment of TRBD1 cannot be verified. Specimen: blood T cells: a sorted CD56 or NKG2C T cell subset, CD4+ or CD8+ T cells, or bulk PBMC T cells (not recorded which). The CDR3 reads CASTGVSGNSPLHF.